The T cell receptor beta chain under discussion was sequenced for a study of T cells in tuberculosis. Looking at the study overall: Sequenced TCRs come from CD1B-GMM tetramer-binding T cells. Blood was taken before or within 7 days of anti-tuberculosis therapy.

This clone was seen a single time. What it binds is unknown. With 4 bases removed from V and 7 bases from J, the gap between germline ends came to 11 bases. Germline CDR1 and CDR2: SQVTM and ANQGSEA. CDR3 length equals 12 residues. The study's findings and limits: Smaller alpha distances in active tuberculosis partly reflected shorter CDR3-alpha lengths. Active tuberculosis TCR-alpha repertoires lay closer to GMM-specific TCRs than IGRA-negative controls, suggesting clonal expansion.

Profiled with immunoSEQ multiplex PCR; TCRdb holds only in-frame clones, not every one. Here the sample spans under 40,000 clones, approximately 93% being singletons. The time point here: new active TB diagnosis, blood taken before or within 7 days of starting treatment. This specimen was PBMCs, taken at tuberculosis diagnosis. The chain uses TRBV29-1 and TRBJ1-5; D gene ambiguous. This receptor was identified in an adult with tuberculosis. The CDR3 DNA sequence: TGCAGCGTTGGTGCAGGCCGACAGCCCCAGCATTTT. This translates into CSVGAGRQPQHF.